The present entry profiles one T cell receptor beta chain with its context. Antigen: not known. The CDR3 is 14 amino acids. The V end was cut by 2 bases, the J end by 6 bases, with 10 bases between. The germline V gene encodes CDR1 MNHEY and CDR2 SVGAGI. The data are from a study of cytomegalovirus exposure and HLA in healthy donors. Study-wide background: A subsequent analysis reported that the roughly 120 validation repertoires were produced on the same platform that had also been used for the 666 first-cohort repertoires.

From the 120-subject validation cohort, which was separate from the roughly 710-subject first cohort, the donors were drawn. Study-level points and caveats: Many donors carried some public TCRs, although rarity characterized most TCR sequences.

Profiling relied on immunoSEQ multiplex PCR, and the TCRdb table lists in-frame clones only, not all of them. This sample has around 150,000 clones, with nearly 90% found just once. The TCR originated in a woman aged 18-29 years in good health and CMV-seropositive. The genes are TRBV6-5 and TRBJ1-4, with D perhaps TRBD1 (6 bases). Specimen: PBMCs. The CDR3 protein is CASSYGQGYEKLFF. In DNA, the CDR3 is TGTGCCAGCAGTTACGGGCAGGGGTATGAAAAACTGTTTTTT.